The 20 T cell receptor beta chains presented below share a single source sample, sequenced in a study of T cells after yellow fever vaccination (dated 2019 in TCRdb). This specimen's treatment or condition label, interpreted: live attenuated yellow fever vaccine strain. Library preparation used 5' RACE. The reads were generated on an Illumina NovaSeq 6000. TCRdb's own reprocessing of the public reads used fastp at Q25 and MiXCR and kept productive beta chains. Entries are consolidated by CDR3 protein sequence, retaining the most common genes and DNA. This sample comprises around 56,000 distinct CDR3 sequences, about 5.6% of them detected only once. Of the sample, roughly 28% is held by the ten largest clones. This material consisted of PBMCs, either bulk or a sorted T-cell subset (CD4+, CD8+, memory, or dextramer-sorted; not recorded which), taken on the day of the yellow fever booster vaccination. All receptors come from a man younger than 35 who received the YFV17D yellow fever vaccine.

The rearrangement uses TRBV6-6 and TRBJ1-2; 11 nucleotides line up with TRBD1. V was pared by 5 bases and J by 2 bases, with 4 bases of the junction left unmatched. The germline V gene has CDR1 MNHNY and CDR2 SVGAGI (reference sequence). CDR3 length: 15 amino acids. The CDR3 DNA is TGTGCCAGCAGTCACGGACAGGGGGCGAACTATGGCTACACCTTC. Its protein product is CASSHGQGANYGYTF.

This clonotype was counted ten times or more. The chain couples TRBV7-6 to TRBJ1-5, with a possible D match to TRBD1 (6 bases). This CDR3 has 15 residues. The V end was cut by 2 bases, the J end by 2 bases, with 10 bases between. Germline V lookup: CDR1 SGHVS, CDR2 FNYEAQ. The CDR3, as DNA: TGTGCCAGCAGCTTAACCGGGGGCGGCAATCAGCCCCAGCATTTT. Protein sequence: CASSLTGGGNQPQHF.

This clonotype was seen a handful of times. The chain has TRBV5-1 and TRBJ1-1, with 8 bases identical to TRBD1. V shed 4 bases and J 4 bases; nucleotides not matched to a gene: 6. Germline V gene lookup returns CDR1 SGHRS and CDR2 YFSETQ. CDR3 size: 14 residues. DNA of the CDR3: TGCGCCAGCAGCCCCGACAGGGGAAGCACTGAAGCTTTCTTT. Translated, it gives CASSPDRGSTEAFF.

The CDR3 spells CASSISVGQTLRGYTF. The CDR3 DNA follows: TGTGCCAGTAGTATATCTGTAGGACAGACTCTACGGGGCTACACCTTC. The gene calls are TRBV19 and TRBJ1-2; TRBD1 is a possible D gene (6 bases). The germline CDR1 and CDR2 sequences are LNHDA and SQIVND (reference sequence). The CDR3 runs to 16 residues. Trimming stripped 2 bases from V and 8 bases from J, with 21 bases between. Full variable domain (outside the CDR3, taken from reference TRBV19 and TRBJ1-2): DGGITQSPKYLFRKEGQNVTLSCEQNLNHDAMYWYRQDPGQGLRLIYYSQIVNDFQKGDIAEGYSVSREKKESFPLTVTSAQKNPTAFYLCASSISVGQTLRGYTFGSGTRLTVV.

This chain uses TRBV7-2 with TRBJ2-1, with TRBD1 matching 8 bases. V was pared by 5 bases and J by 9 bases, with 3 bases of the junction left unmatched. CDR1 SGHTA and CDR2 FQGNSA come from the germline V gene. The CDR3 extends over 12 amino acids. The DNA of the CDR3 is TGTGCCAGCAGCCCCCAGGGGGCTGAGCAGTTCTTC. Protein: CASSPQGAEQFF.

Ten or more counts support this clonotype. The chain employs TRBV10-3 and TRBJ2-7; D may be TRBD2 (5 bases). The CDR3 consists of 11 residues. V dropped 9 bases and J dropped 0 bases, with 6 bases sitting between them. Looked up from germline, CDR1 is ENHRY and CDR2 is SYGVKD. CDR3 sequence: CAIGSSYEQYV. The CDR3 DNA reads as TGTGCCATTGGGAGCTCCTACGAGCAGTACGTC.

A few counts support this clonotype. The rearrangement uses TRBV7-3 and TRBJ2-2; 8 positions match TRBD1. The trim removed 3 bases at V and 5 bases at J, leaving 8 bases unmatched. This CDR3 spans 16 amino acids. The germline V gene encodes CDR1 SGHTA and CDR2 FQGTGA. DNA for the CDR3: TGTGCCAGCAGCTTGGATCAGGGGGCGGTTACCGGGGAGCTGTTTTTT. Protein sequence: CASSLDQGAVTGELFF. The whole variable domain, remainder taken from reference TRBV7-3 and TRBJ2-2, is GAGVSQTPSNKVTEKGKYVELRCDPISGHTALYWYRQSLGQGPEFLIYFQGTGAADDSGLPNDRFFAVRPEGSVSTLKIQRTERGDSAVYLCASSLDQGAVTGELFFGEGSRLTVL.

This clonotype was observed a handful of times. The rearrangement joins TRBV24-1 to TRBJ2-1; 13 bases are shared with TRBD2. The CDR3 runs to 16 residues. Germline-derived CDR1 and CDR2 are KGHDR and SFDVKD. V trimming: 4 bases; J trimming: 5 bases; junction bases outside the gene matches: 4. CDR3: CATSDTGTSGDNEQFF. Written as DNA, the CDR3 is TGTGCCACCAGTGACACCGGGACTAGCGGGGACAATGAGCAGTTCTTC.

Ten or more counts support this clonotype. The chain carries TRBV20-1 and TRBJ1-1, with D unclear. From germline, CDR1 is DFQATT and CDR2 SNEGSKA (reference sequence). The CDR3 runs 16 residues. V gave up 1 base and J gave up 1 base, with 16 bases separating them. Here the CDR3 reads CSARVPGDYRNTEAFF. In DNA form, the CDR3 reads TGCAGTGCTAGAGTCCCGGGAGATTATCGGAACACTGAAGCTTTCTTT.

This clonotype was observed a handful of times. The chain joins TRBV20-1 to TRBJ1-1; no definite D call. V shed 5 bases and J shed 9 bases, with 19 bases lying between them. Germline assignment: CDR1 DFQATT and CDR2 SNEGSKA (reference sequence). The CDR3 consists of 13 residues. The CDR3 nucleotides are TGCAGTGCTCTGGGTTCAAGTTTGTTAAAAGCTTTCTTT. Its protein is CSALGSSLLKAFF.

This clonotype was counted a few times. The chain combines TRBV12-3 or TRBV12-4 with TRBJ1-2, with 7 positions matching TRBD1. After removal of 5 bases from V and 9 bases from J, the junction contained 9 bases not matched to a gene. The CDR3 has 13 amino acids. The DNA for the CDR3 is TGTGCCAGCAGTCTAAACAGGGGAAGCAGCTACACCTTC. It codes for CASSLNRGSSYTF.

In its sample, this clonotype was seen many times. This chain connects TRBV20-1 to TRBJ2-5, with D possibly being TRBD1 (6 bases). V lost 5 bases, J lost 5 bases, and 21 bases lay in between. CDR1 DFQATT and CDR2 SNEGSKA come from the germline V gene (reference sequence). The CDR3 length is 15 residues. The CDR3 is CSASGTTGSGETQYF. The CDR3 region has the DNA TGCAGTGCTTCCGGGACAACCGGATCGGGGGAGACCCAGTACTTC.

This clonotype was counted at least ten times. The gene calls are TRBV29-1 and TRBJ2-4; possibly TRBD2 for D (5 bases). Trimming cost V 4 bases and J 7 bases, with 20 bases left between them. This CDR3 region has 15 residues. Germline values: CDR1 SQVTM, CDR2 ANQGSEA. The CDR3 DNA follows: TGCAGCGTTGTTATCTCCAGGAGAGCGGCGAACATTCAGTACTTC. Translation: CSVVISRRAANIQYF.

This clonotype was counted at least ten times. The rearrangement links TRBV6-2 or TRBV6-3 to TRBJ2-7; TRBD1 might be the D (5 bases). Per germline, CDR1 MNHEY and CDR2 SVGEGT. V was clipped by 0 bases and J by 6 bases, with 9 bases between them. This CDR3 spans 13 amino acids. The CDR3 DNA follows: TGTGCCAGCAGTTACTCCCAGGGTGGCGAGCAGTACTTC. Amino acids: CASSYSQGGEQYF.

As regards this clonotype: The germline gene is not matched at one end of the junction; a read error may be the cause. The CDR3 bases are TGCAGTGCCGCGAGCGGGGTAAAAGGGGAAAAACTTTTTTTT. Its protein is CSAASGVKGEKLFF. The gene calls are TRBV20-1 and TRBJ1-4; weak D call: TRBD1 (5 bases). The germline V gene has CDR1 DFQATT and CDR2 SNEGSKA (reference sequence). The CDR3 covers 14 residues.

This clonotype was detected a few times. V is TRBV7-2 and J is TRBJ2-2; D ambiguous. V lost 5 bases and J lost 6, with 7 bases in between. CDR1 SGHTA and CDR2 FQGNSA come from the germline V gene. The CDR3 sequence is 12 residues long. The CDR3 region has the DNA TGTGCCAGCAGCGAAGTCCCCGGGGAGCTGTTTTTT. Protein: CASSEVPGELFF.

The chain uses TRBV12-3 or TRBV12-4 and TRBJ2-3; D is uncertain. The CDR3 covers 14 residues. The V and J ends lost 3 bases and 2 bases respectively, with 9 bases between them. The CDR3 coding sequence is TGTGCCAGCAGTTTTGACAACCCCACAGATACGCAGTATTTT. Its translation is CASSFDNPTDTQYF.

V is TRBV27 and J is TRBJ2-4, with 7 nucleotides matching TRBD1. This CDR3 spans 16 amino acids. V lost 4 bases, J lost 2 bases, and 8 bases stayed unmatched. The germline CDR1 and CDR2 sequences are MNHEY and SMNVEV (reference sequence). The CDR3 DNA follows: TGTGCCAGCAGTTCAGGGGGTGGCGGGTCCAAAAACATTCAGTACTTC. Its protein is CASSSGGGGSKNIQYF.

This clonotype was recorded many times. The chain links TRBV27 to TRBJ2-7; D is perhaps TRBD1 (7 bases). The CDR3 spans 17 residues. Germline V gene lookup returns CDR1 MNHEY and CDR2 SMNVEV (reference sequence). The V end was cut by 11 bases, the J end by 6 bases, with 32 bases between. The CDR3 DNA sequence: TGTGCCTCCTCAACCGAAGGGGGCGCGCGGGGAGGCTCCGAGCAGTACTTC. Amino acid sequence: CASSTEGGARGGSEQYF.

There are a few counts of this clonotype. This chain joins TRBV4-3 and TRBJ2-1; 10 bases map to TRBD2. This CDR3 region has 13 residues. Germline V gives CDR1 LGHNA, CDR2 YSLEER. V lost 8 bases to trimming and J lost 5 bases; unmatched junction nucleotides: 3. This chain's CDR3 is CASRSGGDNEQFF. In DNA form, the CDR3 reads TGCGCCAGCCGGAGCGGGGGGGACAATGAGCAGTTCTTC.